This TCR beta chain was captured in a study of blood T cells in healthy people across ages. Drawing of peripheral blood yielded roughly 9.8 milliliters from each donor. Study-wide results and caveats: Whereas aged donors had fewer naive CD4+ cells, long-lived donors had more of them and higher diversity. Diversity of TCR beta per million T cells declined in a roughly linear way with age.

Primers used in a second PCR of about 7 to 12 cycles were a sample-barcoded 5' primer and a J-beta primer mix. Each cDNA molecule was tagged by a template-switch adaptor with 12 random nucleotides. One entry per CDR3 protein, called by TCRdb with MiXCR from the 5' RACE reads. This table has roughly 1,700,000 distinct CDR3 sequences, over 25% appearing once. As for this clonotype: Its antigen is not identified.

The sample consisted of blood. This TCR came from a woman aged 25 to 39 in good health.

The CDR3 loop reads CASTPDGRLGEQYF. The CDR3 nucleotides are TGTGCCAGCACCCCGGACGGCCGATTGGGAGAGCAGTACTTC. The rearrangement uses TRBV6-2 or TRBV6-3 and TRBJ2-5; D is possibly TRBD2 (5 bases). Looked up from germline, CDR1 is MNHEY and CDR2 is SVGEGT. The CDR3 loop spans 14 amino acids. V was shortened by 7 bases and J by 11 bases, with 23 bases between the two germline ends.